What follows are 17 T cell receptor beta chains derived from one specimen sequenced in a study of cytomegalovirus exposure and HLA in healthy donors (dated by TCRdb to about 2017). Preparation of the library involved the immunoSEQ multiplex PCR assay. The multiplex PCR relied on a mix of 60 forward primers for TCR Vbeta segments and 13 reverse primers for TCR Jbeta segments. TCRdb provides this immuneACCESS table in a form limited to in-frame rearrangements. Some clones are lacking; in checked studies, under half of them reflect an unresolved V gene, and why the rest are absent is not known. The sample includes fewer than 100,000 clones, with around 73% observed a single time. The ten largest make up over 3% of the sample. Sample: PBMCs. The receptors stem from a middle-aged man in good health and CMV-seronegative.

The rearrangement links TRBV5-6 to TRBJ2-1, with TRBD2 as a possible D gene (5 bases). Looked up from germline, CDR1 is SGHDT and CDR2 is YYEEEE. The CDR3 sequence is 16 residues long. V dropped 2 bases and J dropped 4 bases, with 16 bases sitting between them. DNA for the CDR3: TGTGCCAGCAGCTTCGCAGTCGGAGCGGCGTACAATGAGCAGTTCTTC. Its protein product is CASSFAVGAAYNEQFF.

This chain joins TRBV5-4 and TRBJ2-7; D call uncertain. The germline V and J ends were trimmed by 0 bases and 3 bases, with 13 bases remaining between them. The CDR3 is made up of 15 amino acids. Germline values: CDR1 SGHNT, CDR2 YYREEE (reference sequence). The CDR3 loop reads CASSLDLGSGYEQYF. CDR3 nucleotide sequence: TGTGCCAGCAGCTTGGATTTGGGTTCGGGCTACGAGCAGTACTTC.

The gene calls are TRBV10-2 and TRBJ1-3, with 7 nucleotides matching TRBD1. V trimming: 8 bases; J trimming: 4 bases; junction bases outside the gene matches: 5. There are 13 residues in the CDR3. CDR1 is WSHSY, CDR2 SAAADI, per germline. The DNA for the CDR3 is TGCGCCAGCGGCTGGGACAGCGGAAACACCATATATTTT. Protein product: CASGWDSGNTIYF.

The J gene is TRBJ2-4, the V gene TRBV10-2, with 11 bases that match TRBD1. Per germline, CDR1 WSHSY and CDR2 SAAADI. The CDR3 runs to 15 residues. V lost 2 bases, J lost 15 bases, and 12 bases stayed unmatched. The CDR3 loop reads CASSERTGGPNVWYF. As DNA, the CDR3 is TGCGCCAGCAGTGAGCGGACAGGGGGCCCCAATGTATGGTACTTC.

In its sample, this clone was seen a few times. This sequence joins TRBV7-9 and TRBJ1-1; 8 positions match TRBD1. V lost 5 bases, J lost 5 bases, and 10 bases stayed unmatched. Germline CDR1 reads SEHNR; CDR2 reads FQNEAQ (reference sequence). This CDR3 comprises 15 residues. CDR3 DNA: TGTGCCAGCAGCGAAGCAGGGGGCAGGGGAACTGAAGCTTTCTTT. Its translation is CASSEAGGRGTEAFF.

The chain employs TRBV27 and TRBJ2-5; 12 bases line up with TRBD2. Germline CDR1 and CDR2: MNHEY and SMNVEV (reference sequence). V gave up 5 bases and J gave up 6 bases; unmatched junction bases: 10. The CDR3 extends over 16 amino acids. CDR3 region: CASSPLLAGGRKTQYF. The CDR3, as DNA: TGTGCCAGCAGTCCCCTCCTAGCGGGGGGGCGAAAGACCCAGTACTTC.

CDR3 nucleotide sequence: TGCGCCAGCAGCGAGGGACAGGGAGCTGGAAACACCATATATTTT. This translates into CASSEGQGAGNTIYF. The chain links TRBV5-1 to TRBJ1-3, with 9 bases fitting TRBD1. This CDR3 contains 15 residues. Trimming cost V 4 bases and J 2 bases; bases outside gene matches: 4. The germline gives CDR1 SGHRS, CDR2 YFSETQ.

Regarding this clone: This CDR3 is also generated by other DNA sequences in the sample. CDR3 residues: CASSYSDEQFF. DNA for the CDR3: TGTGCCAGCAGCTATAGCGATGAGCAGTTCTTC. V usage is TRBV7-2 and J usage is TRBJ2-1, with D maybe TRBD2 (5 bases). V gave up 4 bases and J gave up 8 bases, with 6 bases separating them. Looked up from germline, CDR1 is SGHTA and CDR2 is FQGNSA. The CDR3 spans 11 residues.

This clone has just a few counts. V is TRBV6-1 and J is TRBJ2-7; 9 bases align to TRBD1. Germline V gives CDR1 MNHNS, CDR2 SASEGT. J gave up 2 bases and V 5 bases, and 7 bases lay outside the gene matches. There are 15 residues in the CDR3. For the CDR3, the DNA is TGTGCCAGCAGTCCAACAGGGGGCGCAGCCTACGAGCAGTACTTC. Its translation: CASSPTGGAAYEQYF.

Here the CDR3 DNA reads TGTGCCAGCAGCCTAAGCGGGGAAAACATTCAGTACTTC. Residues: CASSLSGENIQYF. The chain combines TRBV5-6 with TRBJ2-4; TRBD2 matches 7 bases. This CDR3 contains 13 residues. Germline V gene data show CDR1 as SGHDT and CDR2 as YYEEEE. The V segment lost 4 bases and the J segment 5 bases; nucleotides outside the gene matches: 3.

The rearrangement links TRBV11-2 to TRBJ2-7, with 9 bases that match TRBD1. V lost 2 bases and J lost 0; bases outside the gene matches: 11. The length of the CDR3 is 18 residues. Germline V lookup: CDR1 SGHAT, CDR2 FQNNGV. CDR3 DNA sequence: TGTGCCAGCAGCTTACTGCTTGTGACAGGGGGGTCCTCCTACGAGCAGTACTTC. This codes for CASSLLLVTGGSSYEQYF.

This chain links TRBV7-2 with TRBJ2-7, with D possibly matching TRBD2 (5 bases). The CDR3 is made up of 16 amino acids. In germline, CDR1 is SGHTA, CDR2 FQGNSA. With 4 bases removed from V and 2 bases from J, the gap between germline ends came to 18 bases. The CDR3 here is CASSSWTAYAPYEQYF. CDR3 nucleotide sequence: TGTGCCAGCAGCTCGTGGACTGCCTACGCCCCCTACGAGCAGTACTTC.

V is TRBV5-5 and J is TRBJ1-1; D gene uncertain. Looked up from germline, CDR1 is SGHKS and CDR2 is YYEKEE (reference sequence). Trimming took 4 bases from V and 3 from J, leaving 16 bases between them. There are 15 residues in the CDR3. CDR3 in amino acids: CASSPGPSRDTEAFF. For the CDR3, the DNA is TGTGCCAGCAGCCCCGGCCCTAGTCGGGACACTGAAGCTTTCTTT. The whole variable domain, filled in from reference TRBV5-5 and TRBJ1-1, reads DAGVTQSPTHLIKTRGQQVTLRCSPISGHKSVSWYQQVLGQGPQFIFQYYEKEERGRGNFPDRFSARQFPNYSSELNVNALLLGDSALYLCASSPGPSRDTEAFFGQGTRLTVV.

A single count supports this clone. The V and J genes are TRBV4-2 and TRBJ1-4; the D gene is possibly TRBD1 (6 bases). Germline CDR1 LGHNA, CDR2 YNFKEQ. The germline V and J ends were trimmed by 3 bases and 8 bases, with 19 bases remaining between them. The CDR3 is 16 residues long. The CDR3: CASSQDPVQGAEKLFF. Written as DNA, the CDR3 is TGTGCCAGCAGCCAGGACCCGGTACAGGGTGCCGAAAAACTGTTTTTT.

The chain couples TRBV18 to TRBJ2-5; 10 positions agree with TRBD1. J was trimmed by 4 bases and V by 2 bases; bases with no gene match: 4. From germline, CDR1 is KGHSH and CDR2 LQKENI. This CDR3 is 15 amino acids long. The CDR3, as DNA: TGTGCCAGCTCACCAGGGACAGGGGAATCAGAGACCCAGTACTTC. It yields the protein CASSPGTGESETQYF.

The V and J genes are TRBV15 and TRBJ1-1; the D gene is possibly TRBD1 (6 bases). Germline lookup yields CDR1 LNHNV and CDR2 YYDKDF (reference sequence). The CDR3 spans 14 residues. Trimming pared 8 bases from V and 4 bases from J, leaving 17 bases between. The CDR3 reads CATRRQARGTEAFF. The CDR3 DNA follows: TGTGCCACCCGCCGACAGGCTCGCGGCACTGAAGCTTTCTTT.

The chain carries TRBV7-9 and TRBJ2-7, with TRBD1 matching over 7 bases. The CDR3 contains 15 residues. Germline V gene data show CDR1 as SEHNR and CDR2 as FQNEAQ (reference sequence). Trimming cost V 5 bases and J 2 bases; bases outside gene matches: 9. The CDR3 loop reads CASSPDRATTYEQYF. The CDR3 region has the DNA TGTGCCAGCAGCCCTGACAGGGCAACCACCTACGAGCAGTACTTC.